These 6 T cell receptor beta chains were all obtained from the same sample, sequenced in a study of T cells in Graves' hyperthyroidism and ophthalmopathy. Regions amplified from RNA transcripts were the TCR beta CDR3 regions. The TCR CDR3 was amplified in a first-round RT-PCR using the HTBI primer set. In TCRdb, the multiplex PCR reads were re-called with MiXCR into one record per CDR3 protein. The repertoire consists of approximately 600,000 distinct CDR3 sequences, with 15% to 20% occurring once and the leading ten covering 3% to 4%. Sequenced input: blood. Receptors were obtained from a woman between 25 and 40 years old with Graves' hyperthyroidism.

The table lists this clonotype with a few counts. CDR3 in amino acids: CASSLGIQPQHF. The CDR3 region has the DNA TGTGCCAGCAGCTTAGGGATTCAGCCCCAGCATTTT. This chain uses TRBV7-9 with TRBJ1-5; D call uncertain. In germline, CDR1 is SEHNR, CDR2 FQNEAQ (reference sequence). The CDR3 is made up of 12 amino acids. V was trimmed by 1 base and J by 6 bases, leaving 4 bases between them. Looking up the rest from reference TRBV7-9 and TRBJ1-5 gives the full variable domain: DTGVSQNPRHKITKRGQNVTFRCDPISEHNRLYWYRQTLGQGPEFLTYFQNEAQLEKSRLLSDRFSAERPKGSFSTLEIQRTEQGDSAMYLCASSLGIQPQHFGDGTRLSIL.

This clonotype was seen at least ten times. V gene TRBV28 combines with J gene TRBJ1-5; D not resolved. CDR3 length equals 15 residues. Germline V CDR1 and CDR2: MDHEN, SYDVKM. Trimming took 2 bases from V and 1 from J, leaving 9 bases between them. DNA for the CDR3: TGTGCCAGCAGTTTAATATTCGGGAGCAATCAGCCCCAGCATTTT. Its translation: CASSLIFGSNQPQHF.

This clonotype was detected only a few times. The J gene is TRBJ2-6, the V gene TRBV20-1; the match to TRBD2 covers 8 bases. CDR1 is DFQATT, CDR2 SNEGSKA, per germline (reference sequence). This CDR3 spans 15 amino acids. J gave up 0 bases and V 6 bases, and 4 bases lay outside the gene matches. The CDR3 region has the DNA TGCAGTGCGTCGGGGGGGCACTCTGGGGCCAACGTCCTGACTTTC. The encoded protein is CSASGGHSGANVLTF.

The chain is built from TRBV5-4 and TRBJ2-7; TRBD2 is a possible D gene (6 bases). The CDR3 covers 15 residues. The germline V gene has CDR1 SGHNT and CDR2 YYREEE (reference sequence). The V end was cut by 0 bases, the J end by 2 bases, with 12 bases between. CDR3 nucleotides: TGTGCCAGCAGCTTGGACGGCGGGAACGCCTACGAGCAGTACTTC. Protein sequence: CASSLDGGNAYEQYF.

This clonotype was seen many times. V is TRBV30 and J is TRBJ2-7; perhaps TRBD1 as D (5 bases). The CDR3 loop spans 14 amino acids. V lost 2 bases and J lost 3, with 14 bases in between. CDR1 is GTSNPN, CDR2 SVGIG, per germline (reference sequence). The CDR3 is CAWSLGLIDYEQYF. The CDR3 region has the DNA TGTGCCTGGAGTTTGGGGCTGATCGACTACGAGCAGTACTTC.

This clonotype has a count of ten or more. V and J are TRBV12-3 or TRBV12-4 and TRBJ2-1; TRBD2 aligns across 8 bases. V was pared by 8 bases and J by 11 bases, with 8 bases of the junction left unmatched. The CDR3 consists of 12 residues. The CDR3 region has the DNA TGTGCCAGCGGAAAGAGCGGGGGAAAGCAGTTCTTC. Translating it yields CASGKSGGKQFF.